This is a list of T cell receptor beta chains from one sample in a study of blood T cell repertoires in COVID-19. The repertoire was sequenced with immunoSEQ multiplex PCR; TCRdb's copy has only in-frame clones and lacks some. The sample lists tens of thousands of clones, 80% to 95% occurring once. Material: peripheral blood. All receptors come from a woman aged 80 or over with acute or convalescent COVID-19. Both conserved end residues are part of each CDR3. D genes are given only for firm matches. Where a row states a size, it is once, few, many or the class of an expanded clone; other rows omit it.

j_call: TRBJ2-6
v_call: TRBV19
d_call: NA
clone_size: NA
cdr3_aa: CASTFSGANVLTF
cdr3_nt: TGTGCCAGTACCTTCTCTGGGGCCAACGTCCTGACTTTC

j_call: TRBJ1-1
v_call: TRBV25-1
d_call: NA
clone_size: NA
cdr3_aa: CASSPQVQNTEAFF
cdr3_nt: TGTGCCAGCAGTCCACAGGTTCAGAACACTGAAGCTTTCTTT

j_call: TRBJ2-1
v_call: TRBV4-2
d_call: TRBD2
clone_size: once
cdr3_aa: CASSQDVLAGGGREQFF
cdr3_nt: TGTGCCAGCAGCCAAGATGTCCTAGCGGGTGGGGGTCGTGAGCAGTTCTTC

j_call: TRBJ2-1
v_call: TRBV19
d_call: NA
clone_size: NA
cdr3_aa: CASKSTSINEQFF
cdr3_nt: TGTGCCAGTAAATCCACCAGTATTAATGAGCAGTTCTTC

j_call: TRBJ1-2
v_call: TRBV2
d_call: NA
clone_size: NA
cdr3_aa: CASSEGGFGYTF
cdr3_nt: TGTGCCAGCAGTGAAGGCGGTTTTGGCTACACCTTC

j_call: TRBJ1-2
v_call: TRBV19
d_call: TRBD1
clone_size: NA
cdr3_aa: CASRHRGEHGYTF
cdr3_nt: TGTGCCAGCCGCCACAGGGGGGAGCATGGCTACACCTTC

j_call: TRBJ2-2
v_call: TRBV5-1
d_call: NA
clone_size: NA
cdr3_aa: CASSLDRDTGELFF
cdr3_nt: TGCGCCAGCAGCTTGGACCGAGACACCGGGGAGCTGTTTTTT

j_call: TRBJ2-2
v_call: TRBV3-1/TRBV3-2
d_call: TRBD2
clone_size: NA
cdr3_aa: CASSQDQAGGPSSGELFF
cdr3_nt: TGTGCCAGCAGCCAAGATCAAGCGGGGGGACCCTCCTCCGGGGAGCTGTTTTTT

j_call: TRBJ2-2
v_call: TRBV5-4
d_call: TRBD1
clone_size: NA
cdr3_aa: CASSLYTGGTGELFF
cdr3_nt: TGTGCCAGCAGCTTGTACACAGGGGGCACCGGGGAGCTGTTTTTT

j_call: TRBJ2-1
v_call: TRBV3-1/TRBV3-2
d_call: TRBD2
clone_size: NA
cdr3_aa: CASSQTSGGAEGNEQFF
cdr3_nt: TGTGCCAGCAGCCAAACTAGCGGGGGGGCCGAGGGCAATGAGCAGTTCTTC

j_call: TRBJ2-7
v_call: TRBV2
d_call: TRBD2
clone_size: NA
cdr3_aa: CASSYLLAGVDEQYF
cdr3_nt: TGTGCCAGCAGTTATTTACTAGCGGGAGTAGACGAGCAGTACTTC

j_call: TRBJ1-2
v_call: TRBV11-2
d_call: NA
clone_size: NA
cdr3_aa: CASSLVTGKDYYTF
cdr3_nt: TGTGCCAGCAGCTTAGTAACCGGGAAGGACTACTACACCTTC

j_call: TRBJ1-6
v_call: TRBV10-3
d_call: TRBD1
clone_size: NA
cdr3_aa: CAISVGQSNSPLHF
cdr3_nt: TGTGCCATCAGTGTGGGACAGAGCAATTCACCCCTCCACTTT

j_call: TRBJ1-4
v_call: TRBV7-9
d_call: NA
clone_size: NA
cdr3_aa: CASSLTGNYEKLFF
cdr3_nt: TGTGCCAGCAGCCTTACAGGGAATTATGAAAAACTGTTTTTT

j_call: TRBJ2-7
v_call: TRBV5-4
d_call: NA
clone_size: NA
cdr3_aa: CASSQREPPYEQYF
cdr3_nt: TGTGCCAGCAGCCAAAGGGAGCCACCCTACGAGCAGTACTTC

j_call: TRBJ2-1
v_call: TRBV9
d_call: NA
clone_size: NA
cdr3_aa: CASSVGRGNSYNEQFF
cdr3_nt: TGTGCCAGCAGCGTAGGAAGGGGTAACTCCTACAATGAGCAGTTCTTC

j_call: TRBJ1-2
v_call: TRBV11-2
d_call: TRBD1
clone_size: NA
cdr3_aa: CASSLGGQGMVGYTF
cdr3_nt: TGTGCCAGCAGCTTAGGGGGACAGGGAATGGTTGGCTACACCTTC

j_call: TRBJ1-5
v_call: TRBV19
d_call: TRBD1
clone_size: once
cdr3_aa: CASSYGTGDQPQHF
cdr3_nt: TGTGCCAGTAGTTACGGGACAGGGGATCAGCCCCAGCATTTT

j_call: TRBJ2-1
v_call: TRBV4-1
d_call: TRBD2
clone_size: NA
cdr3_aa: CASSQATSGVTYEQFF
cdr3_nt: TGCGCCAGCAGCCAGGCGACTAGCGGGGTCACCTATGAGCAGTTCTTC

j_call: TRBJ2-3
v_call: TRBV7-2
d_call: TRBD2
clone_size: NA
cdr3_aa: CASSPGPRGGRTDTQYF
cdr3_nt: TGTGCCAGCAGCCCCGGTCCCCGGGGGGGCCGAACAGATACGCAGTATTTT

j_call: TRBJ1-2
v_call: TRBV7-9
d_call: TRBD1
clone_size: NA
cdr3_aa: CASSLLGQGGEGYTF
cdr3_nt: TGTGCCAGCAGCTTACTTGGACAGGGAGGAGAGGGCTACACCTTC

j_call: TRBJ2-7
v_call: TRBV7-2
d_call: TRBD2
clone_size: NA
cdr3_aa: CASSLAGGSWEQYF
cdr3_nt: TGTGCCAGCAGCCTAGCGGGGGGATCTTGGGAGCAGTACTTC

j_call: TRBJ2-7
v_call: TRBV10-3
d_call: TRBD2
clone_size: NA
cdr3_aa: CASSSGSSYEQYF
cdr3_nt: TGTGCCAGTTCTAGCGGGAGCTCCTACGAGCAGTACTTC

j_call: TRBJ2-5
v_call: TRBV4-1
d_call: NA
clone_size: NA
cdr3_aa: CASSQDPGWVGETQYF
cdr3_nt: TGCGCCAGCAGCCAAGACCCAGGCTGGGTCGGAGAGACCCAGTACTTC

j_call: TRBJ1-1
v_call: TRBV6-4
d_call: TRBD1
clone_size: NA
cdr3_aa: CASSRDSGGTEAFF
cdr3_nt: TGTGCCAGCAGTCGGGACAGCGGGGGCACTGAAGCTTTCTTT

j_call: TRBJ2-5
v_call: TRBV6-5
d_call: TRBD1
clone_size: NA
cdr3_aa: CASRDRGHLQETQYF
cdr3_nt: TGTGCCAGCAGGGACAGGGGTCACCTACAAGAGACCCAGTACTTC

j_call: TRBJ2-1
v_call: TRBV7-3
d_call: TRBD2
clone_size: NA
cdr3_aa: CASSLGGGRAAEQFF
cdr3_nt: TGTGCCAGCAGCTTAGGGGGCGGGAGGGCGGCTGAGCAGTTCTTC

j_call: TRBJ1-2
v_call: TRBV5-1
d_call: TRBD1
clone_size: NA
cdr3_aa: CASSQTTGGSGYTF
cdr3_nt: TGCGCCAGCAGCCAAACCACAGGGGGCTCTGGCTACACCTTC

j_call: TRBJ1-1
v_call: TRBV19
d_call: NA
clone_size: few
cdr3_aa: CASSIEFMNTEAFF
cdr3_nt: TGTGCCAGTAGTATAGAGTTCATGAACACTGAAGCTTTCTTT

j_call: TRBJ2-1
v_call: TRBV27
d_call: NA
clone_size: NA
cdr3_aa: CASSSPLARENEQFF
cdr3_nt: TGTGCCAGCAGTTCTCCCCTCGCTAGAGAAAATGAGCAGTTCTTC

j_call: TRBJ1-1
v_call: TRBV6-5
d_call: NA
clone_size: NA
cdr3_aa: CASRRVEAFF
cdr3_nt: TGTGCCAGCAGGAGGGTTGAAGCTTTCTTT

j_call: TRBJ1-2
v_call: TRBV7-9
d_call: NA
clone_size: NA
cdr3_aa: CASSVPLGYSRGYGYTF
cdr3_nt: TGTGCCAGCAGCGTCCCCCTCGGGTACAGTAGGGGCTATGGCTACACCTTC

j_call: TRBJ2-1
v_call: TRBV4-1
d_call: NA
clone_size: once
cdr3_aa: CASSQAAGENEQFF
cdr3_nt: TGCGCCAGCAGCCAAGCGGCGGGTGAGAATGAGCAGTTCTTC

j_call: TRBJ1-2
v_call: TRBV11-1
d_call: NA
clone_size: NA
cdr3_aa: CASSSRPGSAYGYTF
cdr3_nt: TGTGCCAGCAGCTCAAGACCGGGGTCAGCCTATGGCTACACCTTC

j_call: TRBJ2-1
v_call: TRBV28
d_call: NA
clone_size: once
cdr3_aa: CASRGAAGAGLNNEQFF
cdr3_nt: TGTGCCAGCAGGGGGGCCGCGGGAGCGGGGCTGAACAATGAGCAGTTCTTC

j_call: TRBJ1-1
v_call: TRBV4-2
d_call: NA
clone_size: NA
cdr3_aa: CASSHSGTLNTEAFF
cdr3_nt: TGTGCCAGCAGCCATTCCGGGACATTGAACACTGAAGCTTTCTTT

j_call: TRBJ1-4
v_call: TRBV9
d_call: TRBD1
clone_size: NA
cdr3_aa: CASSLGRTRGEKLFF
cdr3_nt: TGTGCCAGCAGCCTAGGACGGACCAGGGGGGAAAAACTGTTTTTT

j_call: TRBJ1-2
v_call: TRBV9
d_call: NA
clone_size: NA
cdr3_aa: CASSVAPGALRGYTF
cdr3_nt: TGTGCCAGCAGCGTAGCCCCAGGGGCGCTCCGTGGCTACACCTTC

j_call: TRBJ2-1
v_call: TRBV10-1
d_call: TRBD2
clone_size: once
cdr3_aa: CASSETSGSLNEQFF
cdr3_nt: TGCGCCAGCAGTGAGACTAGCGGGAGTTTGAATGAGCAGTTCTTC

j_call: TRBJ2-2
v_call: TRBV5-1
d_call: NA
clone_size: NA
cdr3_aa: CASRRTAGVGELFF
cdr3_nt: TGCGCCAGCAGACGGACAGCCGGAGTCGGGGAGCTGTTTTTT

j_call: TRBJ1-6
v_call: TRBV27
d_call: NA
clone_size: NA
cdr3_aa: CASSLSLFNSPLHF
cdr3_nt: TGTGCCAGCAGTTTATCCCTGTTTAATTCACCCCTCCACTTT

j_call: TRBJ2-7
v_call: TRBV10-3
d_call: NA
clone_size: NA
cdr3_aa: CAIRNSYEQYF
cdr3_nt: TGTGCCATCAGAAACAGCTACGAGCAGTACTTC

j_call: TRBJ1-3
v_call: TRBV10-3
d_call: TRBD1
clone_size: once
cdr3_aa: CAISESTRGLGNTIYF
cdr3_nt: TGTGCCATCAGTGAGTCGACTAGGGGGCTTGGAAACACCATATATTTT

j_call: TRBJ1-1
v_call: TRBV5-4
d_call: TRBD1
clone_size: NA
cdr3_aa: CASSRGQGVVGEAFF
cdr3_nt: TGTGCCAGCAGCAGGGGACAGGGGGTAGTCGGTGAAGCTTTCTTT

j_call: TRBJ2-1
v_call: TRBV5-1
d_call: TRBD2
clone_size: NA
cdr3_aa: CASSLAGAMTSGRLGEQFF
cdr3_nt: TGCGCCAGCAGCTTGGCTGGGGCGATGACTAGCGGGAGGTTAGGTGAGCAGTTCTTC

j_call: TRBJ1-2
v_call: TRBV6-5
d_call: TRBD1
clone_size: NA
cdr3_aa: CASTERAGGADGYTF
cdr3_nt: TGTGCCAGCACCGAAAGGGCAGGGGGCGCCGATGGCTACACCTTC

j_call: TRBJ1-1
v_call: TRBV12-5
d_call: NA
clone_size: NA
cdr3_aa: CASGLVLQGVAEAFF
cdr3_nt: TGTGCTAGTGGTTTGGTCCTACAGGGCGTCGCTGAAGCTTTCTTT

j_call: TRBJ2-3
v_call: TRBV5-4
d_call: NA
clone_size: NA
cdr3_aa: CASSLTGFTDTQYF
cdr3_nt: TGTGCCAGCAGCTTGACAGGGTTTACAGATACGCAGTATTTT

j_call: TRBJ2-3
v_call: TRBV3-1/TRBV3-2
d_call: TRBD1
clone_size: NA
cdr3_aa: CASSQPGGFLVSGSTQYF
cdr3_nt: TGTGCCAGCAGCCAACCAGGGGGCTTCCTGGTCTCGGGCAGTACGCAGTATTTT

j_call: TRBJ2-3
v_call: TRBV7-2
d_call: NA
clone_size: NA
cdr3_aa: CASSQAPGGGPGLADTQYF
cdr3_nt: TGTGCCAGCAGCCAAGCTCCTGGGGGGGGGCCTGGGTTGGCAGATACGCAGTATTTT